Described below is a single T cell receptor (beta chain) sequence and its context. Clones were read by immunoSEQ multiplex PCR, and TCRdb kept only the in-frame ones, dropping some. The sample shows under 550,000 clones, roughly 90% of them seen only once. Seattle-derived patients entered the study during active infection and were followed longitudinally. The V gene's germline CDR1 is SEHNR and CDR2 FQNEAQ (reference sequence). J gave up 2 bases and V 6 bases, and 7 bases lay outside the gene matches. The CDR3 spans 15 residues. This record comes from a study of blood T cell repertoires in COVID-19. Sequencing used peripheral blood. V and J are TRBV7-9 and TRBJ2-7; 10 bases are a match to TRBD1. The TCR sequence derives from a man younger than 35 with COVID-19, enrolled during active disease. The DNA for the CDR3 is TGTGCCAGCAGTTCCCGGACAGGGGGAACCTACGAGCAGTACTTC. Protein: CASSSRTGGTYEQYF.